The rows below give T cell receptor beta chains drawn from one sample of a study of shared clonotypes between healthy human individuals. Sequenced by immunoSEQ multiplex PCR; TCRdb stores in-frame clones only, minus some. Among about 700,000 clones listed, just over 90% were seen once. The sample comprised naive CD8+ T cells sorted from blood. Receptors originate from a man between 25 and 39 years old in good health. CDR3s include the opening cysteine and the closing phenylalanine or tryptophan. Fields, in order: CDR3 length, J gene, D gene, V gene, clone size, CDR3 DNA, CDR3 protein. D genes are given only for firm matches. A clone size is listed for some rows: how often the clone was seen (once, few, many), or a class if it is expanded.

12	TRBJ2-2	.	TRBV30	.	TGTGCCTGGAGTCCTACAACCGGGGAGCTGTTTTTT	CAWSPTTGELFF
14	TRBJ1-4	.	TRBV15	.	TGTGCCACCAGCAGAGTTATGGGGGATGAAAAACTGTTTTTT	CATSRVMGDEKLFF
15	TRBJ1-1	TRBD1	TRBV9	.	TGTGCCAGCAGCGCGAAAGGACAGGGTGTCACTGAAGCTTTCTTT	CASSAKGQGVTEAFF
14	TRBJ2-7	.	TRBV6-1	.	TGTGCCAGCAGTGAGCGACTAGGGGTCTACGAGCAGTACTTC	CASSERLGVYEQYF
13	TRBJ2-1	.	TRBV6-6	.	TGTGCCAGCAGCCTCATTGCGATGGATGAGCAGTTCTTC	CASSLIAMDEQFF
15	TRBJ2-7	TRBD2	TRBV27	.	TGTGCCAGCAGTCCCGTTGGGGGGGTAAAGGTCGAGCAGTACTTC	CASSPVGGVKVEQYF
9	TRBJ2-7	.	TRBV7-7	.	TGTGCTAGCAGCCCTATGCAGTACTTC	CASSPMQYF
18	TRBJ2-1	.	TRBV14	once	TGTGCCAGCAGCCAAGACGCCGCGAGGAGTTTAGGGATCGGTGAGCAGTTCTTC	CASSQDAARSLGIGEQFF
20	TRBJ2-1	.	TRBV21-1	.	TGTGCCAGCACCACAAAGGAAGGTAGCGGGAGTGTGGGATCCTACAATGAGCAGTTCTTC	CASTTKEGSGSVGSYNEQFF
17	TRBJ2-2	TRBD1	TRBV7-8	.	TGTGCCAGCAGTCCTGTTTCAGGACAGGGGATTACCGGGGAGCTGTTTTTT	CASSPVSGQGITGELFF
13	TRBJ2-5	.	TRBV7-9	.	TGTGCCAGCAGCTTAAGGCAGAAAGAGACCCAGTACTTC	CASSLRQKETQYF
16	TRBJ2-1	TRBD1	TRBV4-3	.	TGCGCCAGCAGCTCCCCCGGGACAGGGGGTATGGATGAGCAGTTCTTC	CASSSPGTGGMDEQFF
14	TRBJ2-7	.	TRBV5-6	.	TGTGCCAGCAGCTTGATTTCGGGAGACTACGAGCAGTACTTC	CASSLISGDYEQYF
13	TRBJ2-1	TRBD1	TRBV5-6	.	TGTGCCAGCAGGGGAACAGGGGGCAATGAGCAGTTCTTC	CASRGTGGNEQFF
14	TRBJ2-7	.	TRBV5-1	.	TGCGCCAGCAGCCCACCGGAAGAGCGCTACGAGCAGTACTTC	CASSPPEERYEQYF
15	TRBJ1-1	.	TRBV10-2	.	TGCGCCAGCAGTGAAAACGTGGCAGGGTTTGGTGAAGCTTTCTTT	CASSENVAGFGEAFF
11	TRBJ2-1	.	TRBV28	.	TGTGCCAGCGGTTCCTACAATGAGCAGTTCTTC	CASGSYNEQFF
11	TRBJ2-1	.	TRBV20-1	.	TGCAGTGCAAAGATTACGGGGGAGCAGTTCTTC	CSAKITGEQFF
15	TRBJ2-5	.	TRBV13	.	TGTGCCAGCAGCTATGGGGGACGCAGCGGTGAGACCCAGTACTTC	CASSYGGRSGETQYF
11	TRBJ2-7	.	TRBV20-1	once	TGCAGTGCTAGCTCTTCCGGGGGGCGTTTCTTC	CSASSSGGRFF
11	TRBJ2-1	.	TRBV10-3	.	TGTGCCTTACAAGCGGGCCATGAGCAGTTCTTC	CALQAGHEQFF
17	TRBJ2-3	.	TRBV4-1	.	TGCGCCAGCAGCCAAGTGGGGGGGGCCGTCAGCACAGATACGCAGTATTTT	CASSQVGGAVSTDTQYF